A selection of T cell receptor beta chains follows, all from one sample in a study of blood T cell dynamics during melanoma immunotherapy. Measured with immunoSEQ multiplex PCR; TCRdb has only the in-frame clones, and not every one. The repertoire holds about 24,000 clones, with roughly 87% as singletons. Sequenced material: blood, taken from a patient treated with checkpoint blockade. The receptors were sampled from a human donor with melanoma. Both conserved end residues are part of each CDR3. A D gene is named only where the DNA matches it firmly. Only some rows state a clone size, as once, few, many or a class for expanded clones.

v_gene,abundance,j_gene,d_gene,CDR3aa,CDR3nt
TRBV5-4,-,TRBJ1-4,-,CASSLTQGEKLFF,TGTGCCAGCAGCTTGACGCAGGGTGAAAAACTGTTTTTT
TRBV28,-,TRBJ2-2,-,CASSLPLPRGTGELFF,TGTGCCAGCAGTTTACCCCTCCCGCGTGGCACCGGGGAGCTGTTTTTT
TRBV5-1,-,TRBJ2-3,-,CASSLGQGPSTDTQYF,TGCGCCAGCAGCTTGGGTCAGGGCCCTAGCACAGATACGCAGTATTTT
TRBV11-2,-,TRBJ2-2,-,CASSLGVVHTGELFF,TGTGCCAGCAGCTTAGGGGTAGTACACACCGGGGAGCTGTTTTTT
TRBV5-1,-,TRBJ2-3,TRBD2,CASSLYSGRGTDTQYF,TGCGCCAGCAGCCTGTATAGCGGGAGAGGCACAGATACGCAGTATTTT
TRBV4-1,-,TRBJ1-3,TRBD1,CASSPSAGQGANTIYF,TGCGCCAGCAGCCCCAGTGCCGGACAGGGGGCGAACACCATATATTTT
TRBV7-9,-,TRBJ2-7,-,CASSLGGGWGEQYF,TGTGCCAGCAGCTTAGGCGGCGGGTGGGGCGAGCAGTACTTC
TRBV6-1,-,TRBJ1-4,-,CAIKLQTTNEKLFF,TGTGCCATTAAATTACAAACAACTAATGAAAAACTGTTTTTT
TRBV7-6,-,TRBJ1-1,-,CASSLWGVNTEAFF,TGTGCCAGCAGCTTATGGGGAGTGAACACTGAAGCTTTCTTT
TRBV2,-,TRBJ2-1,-,CASSESFRNEQFF,TGTGCCAGCAGTGAATCGTTCAGGAATGAGCAGTTCTTC
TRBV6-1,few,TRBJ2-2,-,CASTIEGGLTGELFF,TGTGCCAGCACTATCGAGGGGGGTCTCACCGGGGAGCTGTTTTTT
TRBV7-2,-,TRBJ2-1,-,CASSFQLRGNEQFF,TGTGCCAGCAGCTTCCAACTTCGGGGCAATGAGCAGTTCTTC
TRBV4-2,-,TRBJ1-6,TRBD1,CASSQGRTGTVASPLHF,TGTGCCAGCAGCCAAGGGCGGACAGGCACGGTGGCTTCACCCCTCCACTTT
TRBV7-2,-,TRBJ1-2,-,CASSPTHTNYGYTF,TGTGCCAGCAGCCCTACACACACTAACTATGGCTACACCTTC
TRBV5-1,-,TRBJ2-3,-,CASSLDPQGTGDTQYF,TGCGCCAGCAGCTTGGACCCGCAGGGCACAGGAGATACGCAGTATTTT
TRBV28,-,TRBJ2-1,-,CASRTQGGGDYNEQFF,TGTGCCAGCAGAACCCAGGGAGGGGGTGATTACAATGAGCAGTTCTTC
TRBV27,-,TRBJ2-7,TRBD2,CASSYTSGITEQYF,TGTGCCAGCAGTTATACTAGCGGGATTACCGAGCAGTACTTC
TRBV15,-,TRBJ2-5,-,CATSRGQGSYPTQYF,TGTGCCACCAGCAGAGGGCAGGGCTCCTACCCTACCCAGTACTTC
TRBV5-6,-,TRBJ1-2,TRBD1,CASSPPGQPILYTF,TGTGCCAGCAGCCCGCCGGGACAGCCAATCCTCTACACCTTC
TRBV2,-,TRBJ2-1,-,CASSEGGLRSEQFF,TGTGCCAGCAGTGAAGGGGGCCTCAGGAGTGAGCAGTTCTTC
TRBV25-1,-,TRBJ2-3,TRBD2,CASSGLAGITDTQYF,TGTGCCAGCAGTGGACTAGCGGGGATAACAGATACGCAGTATTTT
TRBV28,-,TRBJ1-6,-,CASTYRSSYNSPLHF,TGTGCCAGCACCTACAGGAGCTCCTATAATTCACCCCTCCACTTT
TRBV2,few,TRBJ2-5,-,CASSEMFEFGGETQYF,TGTGCCAGCAGCGAGATGTTCGAGTTCGGTGGAGAGACCCAGTACTTC
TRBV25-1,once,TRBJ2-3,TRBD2,CASSEYRGLAGGQDTQYF,TGTGCCAGCAGTGAATATAGAGGACTAGCGGGAGGGCAGGATACGCAGTATTTT
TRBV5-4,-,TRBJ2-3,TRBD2,CASSLAAGEGTDTQYF,TGTGCCAGCAGCTTGGCAGCGGGAGAGGGCACAGATACGCAGTATTTT
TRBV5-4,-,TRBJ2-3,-,CASSPDRTDTQYF,TGTGCCAGCAGCCCCGACAGGACAGATACGCAGTATTTT
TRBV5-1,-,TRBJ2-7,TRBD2,CASRTGGSGEQYF,TGCGCCAGCAGAACGGGCGGGAGCGGTGAGCAGTACTTC
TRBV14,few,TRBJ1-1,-,CASTQLQRGNTEAFF,TGTGCCAGCACCCAACTTCAGCGCGGGAACACTGAAGCTTTCTTT
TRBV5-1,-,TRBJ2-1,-,CASSLGGPGEQFF,TGCGCCAGCAGCTTGGGAGGGCCGGGTGAGCAGTTCTTC
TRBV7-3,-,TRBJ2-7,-,CASSHDPSYEQYF,TGTGCCAGCAGCCACGACCCATCCTACGAGCAGTACTTC
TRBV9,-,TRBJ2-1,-,CASSDGGGAYNEQFF,TGTGCCAGCAGCGATGGAGGGGGTGCCTACAATGAGCAGTTCTTC